These T cell receptor beta chains were read from a single sample in a study of T cell repertoires in cytomegalovirus infection. TCRdb re-called the reads with MiXCR, one entry per CDR3 protein. The table lists roughly 200,000 distinct CDR3 sequences, approximately 17% of them singletons. Input material: CD8+ T cells from PBMCs. These receptor sequences come from a human donor in good health (CMV status not recorded). Some clones in this sample may be carry-over from other donors' samples. Each CDR3 is given with its conserved first and last residue. The D gene is left open where the match is weak. Clone size is given for some rows only: seen once, a few or many times, or a class if the clone is expanded.

clone_size: NA; v_call: TRBV7-2; d_call: NA; j_call: TRBJ2-7; cdr3_aa: CASSLVRQGGYEQYF; cdr3_nt: TGTGCCAGCAGCTTAGTACGGCAGGGTGGATACGAGCAGTACTTC
clone_size: few; v_call: TRBV7-9; d_call: NA; j_call: TRBJ2-5; cdr3_aa: CASSSNHRTRGETQYF; cdr3_nt: TGTGCCAGCAGCTCCAACCACAGGACACGGGGAGAGACCCAGTACTTC
clone_size: NA; v_call: TRBV5-1; d_call: TRBD1; j_call: TRBJ2-7; cdr3_aa: CASSSPPGQLTGEQYF; cdr3_nt: TGCGCCAGCAGCTCCCCCCCGGGACAGCTGACGGGGGAGCAGTACTTC
clone_size: few; v_call: TRBV4-3; d_call: NA; j_call: TRBJ2-1; cdr3_aa: CASSQDPGTRHNEQFF; cdr3_nt: TGCGCCAGCAGCCAGGACCCCGGGACACGGCACAATGAGCAGTTCTTC
clone_size: few; v_call: TRBV7-9; d_call: NA; j_call: TRBJ2-7; cdr3_aa: CASSLDGGTYEQYF; cdr3_nt: TGTGCCAGCAGCTTGGACGGGGGAACCTACGAGCAGTACTTC
clone_size: NA; v_call: TRBV4-1; d_call: NA; j_call: TRBJ1-1; cdr3_aa: CASIAPGGSNTEAFF; cdr3_nt: TGCGCCAGCATTGCCCCGGGAGGTTCGAACACTGAAGCTTTCTTT
clone_size: few; v_call: TRBV12-5; d_call: NA; j_call: TRBJ2-7; cdr3_aa: CASGYLQGLSPNNYYEQYF; cdr3_nt: TGTGCTAGTGGTTACCTTCAGGGGCTCTCTCCTAACAACTACTACGAGCAGTACTTC
clone_size: few; v_call: TRBV7-2; d_call: NA; j_call: TRBJ2-2; cdr3_aa: CASSLEGRVPSGELFF; cdr3_nt: TGTGCCAGCAGCCTTGAGGGCAGGGTCCCCTCCGGGGAGCTGTTTTTT
clone_size: NA; v_call: TRBV7-3; d_call: TRBD1; j_call: TRBJ2-1; cdr3_aa: CASSTGQDSYNEQFF; cdr3_nt: TGTGCCAGCAGTACGGGACAGGACTCCTACAATGAGCAGTTCTTC
clone_size: NA; v_call: TRBV20-1; d_call: NA; j_call: TRBJ2-2; cdr3_aa: CSARAMGGGSTGELFF; cdr3_nt: TGCAGTGCTAGAGCTATGGGAGGGGGTTCCACCGGGGAGCTGTTTTTT
clone_size: NA; v_call: TRBV6-2/TRBV6-3; d_call: TRBD1; j_call: TRBJ2-1; cdr3_aa: CASRDRLSYNEQFF; cdr3_nt: TGTGCCAGTCGGGACAGACTATCCTACAATGAGCAGTTCTTC
clone_size: NA; v_call: TRBV15; d_call: TRBD2; j_call: TRBJ2-2; cdr3_aa: CATSTKSKRGLIDTGELFF; cdr3_nt: TGTGCCACCAGCACCAAGTCTAAGCGGGGGCTGATTGACACCGGGGAGCTGTTTTTT
clone_size: few; v_call: TRBV7-2; d_call: TRBD1; j_call: TRBJ1-1; cdr3_aa: CASSPWSGWEWTGANTEAFF; cdr3_nt: TGTGCCAGCAGCCCCTGGTCCGGATGGGAATGGACAGGTGCGAACACTGAAGCTTTCTTT
clone_size: NA; v_call: TRBV12-3/TRBV12-4; d_call: TRBD1; j_call: TRBJ2-7; cdr3_aa: CASRDRATYEQYF; cdr3_nt: TGTGCCAGCAGGGACAGGGCGACCTACGAGCAGTACTTC
clone_size: few; v_call: TRBV5-1; d_call: TRBD2; j_call: TRBJ2-7; cdr3_aa: CASSVGLAGTYEQYF; cdr3_nt: TGCGCCAGCAGCGTGGGACTAGCGGGGACCTACGAGCAGTACTTC
clone_size: few; v_call: TRBV6-2/TRBV6-3; d_call: TRBD2; j_call: TRBJ2-3; cdr3_aa: CASSYSGLAGVYNTQYF; cdr3_nt: TGTGCCAGCAGTTACTCTGGGCTAGCGGGGGTTTATAATACGCAGTATTTT
clone_size: few; v_call: TRBV20-1; d_call: TRBD1; j_call: TRBJ2-5; cdr3_aa: CSARADRGLQETQYF; cdr3_nt: TGCAGTGCTAGAGCGGACAGGGGGCTTCAAGAGACCCAGTACTTC
clone_size: NA; v_call: TRBV12-3/TRBV12-4; d_call: TRBD2; j_call: TRBJ2-5; cdr3_aa: CASRATSGFQETQYF; cdr3_nt: TGTGCCAGCAGGGCGACTAGCGGGTTCCAAGAGACCCAGTACTTC
clone_size: NA; v_call: TRBV2; d_call: NA; j_call: TRBJ2-5; cdr3_aa: CASLGQETQYF; cdr3_nt: TGTGCCAGCCTCGGCCAAGAGACCCAGTACTTC
clone_size: NA; v_call: TRBV7-2; d_call: TRBD1; j_call: TRBJ1-5; cdr3_aa: CASSLTGFNQPQHF; cdr3_nt: TGTGCCAGCAGCTTGACAGGGTTCAATCAGCCCCAGCATTTT
clone_size: few; v_call: TRBV9; d_call: TRBD2; j_call: TRBJ2-1; cdr3_aa: CASSDAGVSYNEQFF; cdr3_nt: TGTGCCAGCAGCGATGCGGGGGTATCCTACAATGAGCAGTTCTTC
clone_size: few; v_call: TRBV28; d_call: TRBD2; j_call: TRBJ2-7; cdr3_aa: CASSWEGTSYEQYF; cdr3_nt: TGTGCCAGCTCATGGGAGGGAACCTCCTACGAGCAGTACTTC
clone_size: few; v_call: TRBV12-3/TRBV12-4; d_call: TRBD1; j_call: TRBJ1-1; cdr3_aa: CASSRGTGNTEAFF; cdr3_nt: TGTGCCAGCAGTCGGGGGACAGGGAACACTGAAGCTTTCTTT
clone_size: few; v_call: TRBV20-1; d_call: NA; j_call: TRBJ1-2; cdr3_aa: CSARSVSYGYTF; cdr3_nt: TGCAGTGCAAGAAGTGTCTCCTATGGCTACACCTTC
clone_size: few; v_call: TRBV30; d_call: NA; j_call: TRBJ1-5; cdr3_aa: CAWSVQDLQPQHF; cdr3_nt: TGTGCCTGGAGTGTTCAGGACCTTCAGCCCCAGCATTTT
clone_size: NA; v_call: TRBV28; d_call: NA; j_call: TRBJ2-2; cdr3_aa: CASRVQPNTGELFF; cdr3_nt: TGTGCCAGCAGGGTGCAGCCGAACACCGGGGAGCTGTTTTTT
clone_size: few; v_call: TRBV24-1; d_call: TRBD1; j_call: TRBJ1-5; cdr3_aa: CATSESRTGPSNQPQHF; cdr3_nt: TGTGCCACCAGTGAGTCTCGGACAGGGCCTAGCAATCAGCCCCAGCATTTT
clone_size: few; v_call: TRBV7-9; d_call: NA; j_call: TRBJ2-5; cdr3_aa: CASSASRLPQYF; cdr3_nt: TGTGCCAGCAGCGCCTCGAGGCTGCCCCAGTACTTC